These 29 T cell receptor beta chains originate from one sample sequenced in a study of metastatic and nonmetastatic thyroid tumors. TCRdb reanalyzed the PCR reads via MiXCR. The table includes about 18,000 clones, more than 30% detected once. Thyroid surgery had not been preceded by any treatment in any patient. The sequenced sample consisted of tumor tissue. All receptors derive from a male donor with papillary thyroid cancer or a benign thyroid nodule (not recorded which). Some clones in this sample may be carry-over from other donors' samples.

By its share, this clone is medium-sized. The chain recombines TRBV4-2 with TRBJ2-7; TRBD2 agrees at 7 bases. Germline V gene lookup returns CDR1 LGHNA and CDR2 YNFKEQ. The CDR3 loop spans 14 amino acids. The junction had 2 bases not matched to a gene; V was cut back by 0 bases and J by 3 bases. The CDR3 sequence: CASSQERGYYEQYF. The CDR3 coding sequence is TGTGCCAGCAGCCAAGAGCGGGGGTACTACGAGCAGTACTTC.

This clone was recorded at least ten times. J is TRBJ1-5 and V is TRBV12-3 or TRBV12-4; no reliable D call. V was pared by 5 bases and J by 1 base, with 18 bases between. CDR3 length equals 17 residues. This CDR3 is CASSPSVAGGSNQPQHF. The CDR3 DNA follows: TGTGCCAGCAGTCCCAGCGTGGCGGGAGGCAGCAATCAGCCCCAGCATTTT.

This clone has at least ten counts. One end of the junction does not line up with germline, which may come from a read error. This sequence joins TRBV11-3 and TRBJ2-3; 8 bases fit TRBD2. This CDR3 region has 16 residues. The germline V gene has CDR1 SGHNT and CDR2 YENEEA. CDR3 residues: CTSSRRRSGNRDTQYF. CDR3 DNA: TGTACCAGCAGCCGACGGCGTAGCGGGAATAGAGATACGCAGTATTTT.

This sequence joins TRBV28 and TRBJ2-7; 9 bases fit TRBD1. J was trimmed by 5 bases and V by 4 bases; bases with no gene match: 12. Germline loops: CDR1 MDHEN, CDR2 SYDVKM. The CDR3 runs 16 residues. The CDR3 spells CASSSTGTGNWHEQYF. In DNA form, the CDR3 reads TGTGCCAGCAGTTCCACCGGGACAGGGAACTGGCACGAGCAGTACTTC.

The chain employs TRBV20-1 and TRBJ2-3, with 10 nucleotides matching TRBD2. V lost 6 bases and J lost 6; bases outside the gene matches: 12. The germline V gene encodes CDR1 DFQATT and CDR2 SNEGSKA (reference sequence). The CDR3 loop spans 15 amino acids. The CDR3 DNA sequence: TGCAGTGCCTCACCCACTAGCGGGACGGGGGATACGCAGTATTTT. It is translated as CSASPTSGTGDTQYF.

The J gene is TRBJ1-5, the V gene TRBV30; D ambiguous. The V end was cut by 0 bases, the J end by 4 bases, with 7 bases between. The CDR3 contains 13 residues. The V gene's germline CDR1 is GTSNPN and CDR2 SVGIG (reference sequence). The CDR3 nucleotides are TGTGCCTGGAGTGTACGGGGAAATCAGCCCCAGCATTTT. It encodes CAWSVRGNQPQHF.

This chain connects TRBV2 to TRBJ2-1, with a tentative D call TRBD2 (6 bases). The CDR3 consists of 16 residues. Germline V gene sequence: CDR1 SNHLY, CDR2 FYNNEI. Trimming removed 6 bases from V and 0 bases from J, with 15 bases in between. The CDR3 region is CASRLWAGSSYNEQFF. As DNA, the CDR3 is TGTGCCAGCAGACTTTGGGCGGGGAGCTCCTACAATGAGCAGTTCTTC.

This clone was found many times. The J gene is TRBJ2-7, the V gene TRBV30; D tentatively fits TRBD1 or TRBD2 (5 bases each). CDR1 is GTSNPN and CDR2 is SVGIG in the germline V gene (reference sequence). V lost 1 base and J lost 3, with 10 bases in between. The CDR3 covers 13 residues. In DNA form, the CDR3 reads TGTGCCTGGAGTGGAGGGGTAGGCTACGAGCAGTACTTC. Its translation is CAWSGGVGYEQYF. The full variable domain, in which reference TRBV30 and TRBJ2-7 provide the parts outside the CDR3, is SQTIHQWPATLVQPVGSPLSLECTVEGTSNPNLYWYRQAAGRGLQLLFYSVGIGQISSEVPQNLSASRPQDRQFILSSKKLLLSDSGFYLCAWSGGVGYEQYFGPGTRLTVT.

This clone was counted at least ten times. The chain is built from TRBV6-1 and TRBJ1-5; 9 nucleotides line up with TRBD1. Germline V lookup: CDR1 MNHNS, CDR2 SASEGT. Unmatched junction bases numbered 6, after V lost 6 bases and J lost 3 bases. This CDR3 has 15 amino acids. The DNA of the CDR3 is TGTGCCAGCAGCCCACAGGGGGCTACCAATCAGCCCCAGCATTTT. This codes for CASSPQGATNQPQHF.

This chain joins TRBV4-1 and TRBJ1-1; D unresolved. Trimming stripped 1 base from V and 4 bases from J, with 4 bases between. The CDR3 is 12 amino acids. The germline CDR1 and CDR2 sequences are MGHRA and YSYEKL. The CDR3 DNA sequence: TGCGCCAGCAGCCAAGGGTCCACTGAAGCTTTCTTT. It yields the protein CASSQGSTEAFF.

Of note for this clone: Its ends do not fully match the called genes, so a read error is possible. This rearrangement joins TRBV9 to TRBJ2-3, with 10 bases fitting TRBD1. The CDR3 contains 15 residues. CDR1 is SGDLS, CDR2 YYNGEE, per germline. CDR3 loop: CASSGRQGATDTQSF. In nucleotides, the CDR3 is TGTGCCAGCAGCGGGCGACAGGGGGCCACAGATACGCAGTCTTTT. Together with reference TRBV9 and TRBJ2-3, the CDR3 gives the full variable domain: DSGVTQTPKHLITATGQRVTLRCSPRSGDLSVYWYQQSLDQGLQFLIQYYNGEERAKGNILERFSAQQFPDLHSELNLSSLELGDSALYFCASSGRQGATDTQSFGPGTRLTVL.

The genes are TRBV20-1 and TRBJ1-1; 7 bases are shared with TRBD1. V trimming: 5 bases; J trimming: 0 bases; junction bases outside the gene matches: 9. The CDR3 totals 15 residues. Looked up from germline, CDR1 is DFQATT and CDR2 is SNEGSKA (reference sequence). CDR3 residues: CSAPHEGGLNTEAFF. The CDR3 DNA follows: TGCAGTGCTCCCCACGAAGGGGGCCTGAACACTGAAGCTTTCTTT.

This chain connects TRBV11-2 to TRBJ2-2; D not resolved. The ends were cut back, 2 bases at V and 5 bases at J, with 12 bases in the middle. CDR3 length: 15 amino acids. In germline, CDR1 is SGHAT, CDR2 FQNNGV. In nucleotides, the CDR3 is TGTGCCAGCAGCTTATTGATTTTTGGAACCGGGGAGCTGTTTTTT. As protein: CASSLLIFGTGELFF. Using reference TRBV11-2 and TRBJ2-2 for the parts outside the CDR3, the full variable domain is EAGVAQSPRYKIIEKRQSVAFWCNPISGHATLYWYQQILGQGPKLLIQFQNNGVVDDSQLPKDRFSAERLKGVDSTLKIQPAKLEDSAVYLCASSLLIFGTGELFFGEGSRLTVL.

This clone was recorded a few times. CDR3 nucleotide sequence: TGTGCCAGCATCCGTGGGACTAGCGGGTATTACGAGCAGTACTTC. It is translated as CASIRGTSGYYEQYF. The gene calls are TRBV28 and TRBJ2-7, with 12 bases aligning to TRBD2. J gave up 4 bases and V 7 bases, and 8 bases lay outside the gene matches. CDR3 length equals 15 residues. Germline assignment: CDR1 MDHEN and CDR2 SYDVKM.

This clone ranks as medium-sized. The rearrangement joins TRBV11-2 to TRBJ2-2; the D gene is possibly TRBD2 (5 bases). Germline CDR1 SGHAT, CDR2 FQNNGV. The CDR3 is 17 amino acids. V shed 0 bases and J shed 4 bases, with 15 bases lying between them. CDR3: CASSLDLGRVITGELFF. CDR3 nucleotide sequence: TGTGCCAGCAGCTTAGATTTGGGGAGAGTGATCACCGGGGAGCTGTTTTTT. Variable domain in full (rest from reference TRBV11-2 and TRBJ2-2): EAGVAQSPRYKIIEKRQSVAFWCNPISGHATLYWYQQILGQGPKLLIQFQNNGVVDDSQLPKDRFSAERLKGVDSTLKIQPAKLEDSAVYLCASSLDLGRVITGELFFGEGSRLTVL.

The chain employs TRBV20-1 and TRBJ2-7; a possible D gene is TRBD1 (6 bases). The CDR3 has 13 residues. The V end lost 0 bases, the J end lost 6 bases, and 12 bases lay between the germline ends. CDR1 is DFQATT and CDR2 is SNEGSKA in the germline V gene (reference sequence). CDR3 nucleotide sequence: TGCAGTGCTAGAGACAATAGGGGGTTCGAGCAGTACTTC. Translation gives CSARDNRGFEQYF.

The V and J genes are TRBV5-1 and TRBJ1-2, with 8 bases aligning to TRBD1. Germline CDR1 and CDR2: SGHRS and YFSETQ. This CDR3 comprises 17 residues. Trimming at V came to 0 bases and at J to 2 bases, leaving 9 bases not matched to a gene. The CDR3 loop is CASSLVGRGQRNYGYTF. The CDR3 DNA sequence: TGCGCCAGCAGCTTGGTCGGCAGGGGGCAAAGGAACTATGGCTACACCTTC.

This clone qualifies as large. The chain combines TRBV20-1 with TRBJ2-7; 8 positions match TRBD1. V shed 4 bases and J 3 bases; nucleotides not matched to a gene: 5. The CDR3 consists of 13 residues. The germline V gene encodes CDR1 DFQATT and CDR2 SNEGSKA (reference sequence). The CDR3 here is CSAIRQGSYEQYF. CDR3 DNA sequence: TGCAGTGCTATACGACAGGGGAGCTACGAGCAGTACTTC.

A word on this clone: An end of the junction differs from the germline gene, which may be a read error. The chain uses TRBV6-1 and TRBJ1-1, with TRBD1 matching over 7 bases. The CDR3 runs to 16 residues. Germline assignment: CDR1 MNHNS and CDR2 SASEGT. CDR3 nucleotides: TGTGCCAGCATCTCACTCGACAGGGCCGTGGACACTGAAGCTTTTTTT. It is translated as CASISLDRAVDTEAFF.

This clone was recorded at least ten times. CDR3 protein: CASSTYRVDYGYTF. As DNA, the CDR3 is TGTGCCAGTAGTACCTACAGGGTCGACTATGGCTACACCTTC. This sequence joins TRBV19 and TRBJ1-2; a possible D gene is TRBD1 (6 bases). The CDR3 has 14 residues. Germline CDR1 is LNHDA and CDR2 is SQIVND (reference sequence). The V and J ends lost 4 bases and 3 bases respectively, with 12 bases between them.

This clone qualifies as medium-sized. V is TRBV6-1 and J is TRBJ1-5; D gene unclear. Per germline, CDR1 MNHNS and CDR2 SASEGT. This CDR3 spans 13 amino acids. Trimming stripped 5 bases from V and 5 bases from J, with 10 bases between. CDR3 loop: CASSSPQYQPQHF. CDR3 bases: TGTGCCAGCAGTTCCCCACAGTATCAGCCCCAGCATTTT.

The rearrangement joins TRBV20-1 to TRBJ2-7, with 10 bases that match TRBD1. The V gene end was trimmed by 2 bases and the J gene end by 4 bases; junction bases not matched to a gene: 8. The CDR3 covers 15 residues. Germline loops: CDR1 DFQATT, CDR2 SNEGSKA (reference sequence). The CDR3 loop is CSARYLGTGEYEQYF. The CDR3 coding sequence is TGCAGTGCTAGATATCTTGGGACAGGGGAGTACGAGCAGTACTTC.

About this clone: A much larger clone differs from this one at a single base, so this may be a read error. This chain's CDR3 is CSARAPLSGGYNEQFF. The CDR3 DNA reads TGCAGTGCTAGAGCACCACTATCGGGGGGATACAATGAGCAGTTCTTC. The V gene is TRBV20-1, the J gene TRBJ2-1; 7 nucleotides agree with TRBD2. Trimming at V came to 1 base and at J to 4 bases, leaving 10 bases not matched to a gene. Germline V CDR1 and CDR2: DFQATT, SNEGSKA (reference sequence). This CDR3 is built from 16 residues.

Note on this clone: A read error may produce the germline difference seen at one junction end. V and J are TRBV2 and TRBJ2-7; D ambiguous. There are 14 residues in the CDR3. Germline values: CDR1 SNHLY, CDR2 FYNNEI. The CDR3, as DNA: TGTGCCAGCAGAGAGAGGAGAAGCTCCTACGATCAGTACTTC. It encodes CASRERRSSYDQYF.

The rearrangement joins TRBV28 to TRBJ1-1; D uncertain. V gave up 4 bases and J gave up 10 bases, with 13 bases separating them. CDR3 size: 12 residues. Looked up from germline, CDR1 is MDHEN and CDR2 is SYDVKM. The CDR3 DNA follows: TGTGCCAGCAGTTCCTTTAAAAAGGGAGCTTTCTTT. It codes for CASSSFKKGAFF.

Notes on this clone: The junction differs from germline at one of its ends, possibly a read error. The CDR3 is CASSERGRRNTEALF. CDR3 in DNA: TGTGCCAGCAGTGAAAGGGGACGGAGGAACACTGAAGCTCTCTTT. This chain connects TRBV6-1 to TRBJ1-1; perhaps TRBD1 as D (5 bases). CDR3 length equals 15 residues. Germline V gene lookup returns CDR1 MNHNS and CDR2 SASEGT.

This clone counts as medium-sized (0.01 to 0.1%). This chain uses TRBV4-1 with TRBJ2-7, with TRBD1 as a possible D gene (6 bases). V lost 1 base to trimming and J lost 4 bases, with 14 bases between them. This CDR3 comprises 15 residues. Germline V gene lookup returns CDR1 MGHRA and CDR2 YSYEKL. CDR3 nucleotides: TGCGCCAGCAGCCAAGCCACAGGGTCCCGGTACGAGCAGTACTTC. Protein sequence: CASSQATGSRYEQYF.

As to this clone: The junction shows a germline mismatch at one end, possibly a read error. The chain links TRBV10-2 to TRBJ1-2; D is uncertain. This CDR3 has 15 amino acids. CDR1 is WSHSY and CDR2 is SAAADI in the germline V gene. Written as DNA, the CDR3 is TGCGCCAGCAGTGAAGTAGGGAAGGACCGCTATTGCTACACCTTC. Translating it yields CASSEVGKDRYCYTF.

V gene TRBV4-3 combines with J gene TRBJ2-7; 7 nucleotides agree with TRBD2. This CDR3 is built from 16 residues. The V and J ends lost 0 bases and 4 bases, in that order; junction bases with no gene match: 9. Germline CDR1 and CDR2: LGHNA and YSLEER. CDR3 in DNA: TGCGCCAGCAGCCAAGATTTAGGGGAGGGTGGATACGAGCAGTACTTC. Protein: CASSQDLGEGGYEQYF.